These 23 T cell receptor beta chains were sequenced from one sample in a study of T cell responses to AZD1222 COVID-19 vaccine. Generated by immunoSEQ multiplex PCR, the TCRdb table keeps only in-frame clones and is missing some. The profile covers about 17,000 clones, with about 80% appearing a single time and 12% to 15% taken by the ten largest. The specimen was peripheral blood, collected 28 days after the second AZD1222 dose. The receptors come from an adult who received the AZD1222 COVID-19 vaccine.

V gene TRBV19 combines with J gene TRBJ1-2, with D perhaps matching TRBD1 (5 bases). The ends were cut back, 1 base at V and 3 bases at J, with 9 bases in the middle. This CDR3 comprises 14 residues. Germline V gives CDR1 LNHDA, CDR2 SQIVND (reference sequence). CDR3 sequence: CASSIVTGYYGYTF. CDR3 DNA: TGTGCCAGTAGTATAGTTACAGGATACTATGGCTACACCTTC.

The rearrangement uses TRBV28 and TRBJ1-1; D gene ambiguous. Trimming took 7 bases from V and 2 from J, leaving 11 bases between them. The germline V gene encodes CDR1 MDHEN and CDR2 SYDVKM. The CDR3 sequence is 13 residues long. Written as DNA, the CDR3 is TGTGCCAGCACCCCCCCCCATAACACTGAAGCTTTCTTT. It codes for CASTPPHNTEAFF.

The chain couples TRBV5-1 to TRBJ2-7; 10 bases are a match to TRBD1. The CDR3 consists of 15 residues. With 4 bases clipped from V and 2 bases from J, the junction kept 6 bases outside the gene matches. CDR1 and CDR2 (germline): SGHRS, YFSETQ. The CDR3 region has the DNA TGCGCCAGCAGCCCCTCCGGGACAGGGGCCTACGAGCAGTACTTC. Residues: CASSPSGTGAYEQYF.

The chain has TRBV7-9 and TRBJ1-6, with 9 bases identical to TRBD1. This CDR3 is 14 amino acids long. The ends lost 5 bases at V and 10 bases at J; junction bases unmatched: 6. The germline CDR1 and CDR2 sequences are SEHNR and FQNEAQ (reference sequence). The CDR3 spells CASSGTGLGSPLHF. In DNA form, the CDR3 reads TGTGCCAGCAGCGGGACAGGGTTGGGGTCACCCCTCCACTTT.

The CDR3 sequence: CASSFRLDVETQYF. In DNA form, the CDR3 reads TGTGCCAGCAGCTTCCGCCTAGATGTAGAGACCCAGTACTTC. V is TRBV7-2 and J is TRBJ2-5; D not certain. V dropped 3 bases and J dropped 4 bases, with 12 bases sitting between them. CDR3 length: 14 residues. CDR1 SGHTA and CDR2 FQGNSA come from the germline V gene.

The V and J genes are TRBV20-1 and TRBJ2-3; D unclear. Between the trimmed V and J ends, which lost 1 base and 8 bases, there was a span of 7 bases. Germline CDR1 DFQATT, CDR2 SNEGSKA (reference sequence). CDR3 length: 11 residues. The CDR3 bases are TGCAGTGCTAGAGTAGACGGTACGCAGTATTTT. It yields the protein CSARVDGTQYF.

The gene calls are TRBV4-3 and TRBJ2-3; possibly TRBD1 for D (6 bases). The CDR3 consists of 16 residues. Germline V gives CDR1 LGHNA, CDR2 YSLEER. Between the trimmed V and J ends, which lost 3 bases and 4 bases, there was a span of 17 bases. In DNA form, the CDR3 reads TGCGCCAGCAGCCAGGTCACAGGGTCCAGATCAGATACGCAGTATTTT. This translates into CASSQVTGSRSDTQYF.

This clone was seen more than once but under ten times. V gene TRBV7-2 combines with J gene TRBJ2-7; TRBD2 is a possible D gene (6 bases). Germline values: CDR1 SGHTA, CDR2 FQGNSA. The CDR3 consists of 16 residues. Between the trimmed V and J ends, which lost 0 bases and 3 bases, there was a span of 15 bases. The chain's CDR3 is CASSLAQGGALYEQYF. CDR3 coding DNA: TGTGCCAGCAGCTTAGCGCAAGGCGGGGCACTCTACGAGCAGTACTTC.

This rearrangement joins TRBV20-1 to TRBJ2-1, with 8 nucleotides matching TRBD2. This CDR3 contains 14 residues. Losses at the gene ends were 3 bases for V and 4 bases for J; bases not matched to a gene: 5. Germline V lookup: CDR1 DFQATT, CDR2 SNEGSKA (reference sequence). CDR3 DNA sequence: TGCAGTGCTAGTACTAGCGGATCGTACAATGAGCAGTTCTTC. Amino acids: CSASTSGSYNEQFF.

This clone was seen only once. The chain carries TRBV4-1 and TRBJ2-2, with D tentatively TRBD1 (5 bases). Germline V gene lookup returns CDR1 MGHRA and CDR2 YSYEKL. The CDR3 loop spans 13 amino acids. Trimming cost V 2 bases and J 15 bases, with 16 bases left between them. CDR3 protein: CASSQTGASRVFF. The CDR3 DNA follows: TGCGCCAGCAGCCAAACTGGGGCTTCACGGGTGTTTTTT.

This clone was found a few times. The chain carries TRBV7-8 and TRBJ2-7; tentatively, D is TRBD1 or TRBD2 (6 bases each). Trimming pared 3 bases from V and 5 bases from J, leaving 11 bases between. CDR3 size: 13 residues. CDR1 SGHVS and CDR2 FQNEAQ come from the germline V gene. The CDR3 DNA follows: TGTGCCAGCAGCTTTAGGGGGGTCAACGAGCAGTACTTC. This encodes CASSFRGVNEQYF.

The rearrangement uses TRBV15 and TRBJ2-7; D not certain. Trimming took off 0 bases at V and 0 bases at J, with 9 bases between the two ends. Germline V gives CDR1 LNHNV, CDR2 YYDKDF (reference sequence). This CDR3 contains 15 residues. DNA of the CDR3: TGTGCCACCAGCAGAGAGTTAGGGAACTCCTACGAGCAGTACTTC. Protein product: CATSRELGNSYEQYF.

The CDR3 region has the DNA TGTGCCAGCAGTTACCAGGAGTCCCGGGTTGATGGCTACACCTTC. Translated, it gives CASSYQESRVDGYTF. This chain joins TRBV6-2 or TRBV6-3 and TRBJ1-2; D is uncertain. Trimming removed 2 bases at V and 6 bases at J, with 16 bases between. The germline gives CDR1 MNHEY, CDR2 SVGEGT. CDR3 length: 15 residues.

DNA of the CDR3: TGTGCCAGCAGTTATGGGCAGGGCTCTGGGGCCAACGTCCTGACTTTC. Its protein is CASSYGQGSGANVLTF. The chain carries TRBV6-5 and TRBJ2-6; perhaps TRBD1 as D (5 bases). CDR1 MNHEY and CDR2 SVGAGI come from the germline V gene. Trimming took off 3 bases at V and 0 bases at J, with 9 bases between the two ends. There are 16 residues in the CDR3.

The CDR3 protein is CASRPGDGGYTF. The DNA for the CDR3 is TGTGCCAGCAGACCAGGGGACGGGGGCTACACCTTC. V gene TRBV6-5 combines with J gene TRBJ1-2, with D maybe TRBD1 (6 bases). The length of the CDR3 is 12 residues. CDR1 is MNHEY and CDR2 is SVGAGI in the germline V gene. With 6 bases removed from V and 8 bases from J, the gap between germline ends came to 13 bases.

This chain joins TRBV9 and TRBJ2-5; tentative D call: TRBD1 (5 bases). Trimming removed 0 bases from V and 3 bases from J, with 6 bases in between. The CDR3 length is 13 residues. The germline gives CDR1 SGDLS, CDR2 YYNGEE. The CDR3 nucleotides are TGTGCCAGCAGCGTAGCGACAGAAGAGACCCAGTACTTC. This gives the protein CASSVATEETQYF.

V is TRBV19 and J is TRBJ2-5; D unresolved. The germline CDR1 and CDR2 sequences are LNHDA and SQIVND (reference sequence). The CDR3 has 15 residues. V lost 3 bases and J lost 4, with 15 bases in between. The DNA for the CDR3 is TGTGCCAGTAGTATTGGAGACACTGGTCGAGAGACCCAGTACTTC. This codes for CASSIGDTGRETQYF.

This rearrangement joins TRBV7-2 to TRBJ2-1; D remains unclear. V was pared by 6 bases and J by 8 bases, with 17 bases between. The CDR3 covers 14 residues. In germline, CDR1 is SGHTA, CDR2 FQGNSA. The CDR3 reads CASSKIVGPDEQFF. CDR3 in DNA: TGTGCCAGCAGTAAGATCGTCGGGCCTGATGAGCAGTTCTTC.

The chain links TRBV7-8 to TRBJ2-2; no definite D call. V was pared by 1 base and J by 0 bases, with 6 bases between. Germline lookup yields CDR1 SGHVS and CDR2 FQNEAQ. This CDR3 has 15 residues. The CDR3 reads CASSLGRANTGELFF. CDR3 DNA: TGTGCCAGCAGCTTAGGACGGGCGAACACCGGGGAGCTGTTTTTT. Full variable domain (remainder filled in from reference TRBV7-8 and TRBJ2-2): GAGVSQSPRYKVAKRGQDVALRCDPISGHVSLFWYQQALGQGPEFLTYFQNEAQLDKSGLPSDRFFAERPEGSVSTLKIQRTQQEDSAVYLCASSLGRANTGELFFGEGSRLTVL.

The CDR3 here is CASSLEYNSPLHF. CDR3 DNA sequence: TGTGCCAGCAGCTTGGAATATAATTCACCCCTCCACTTT. The rearrangement links TRBV7-9 to TRBJ1-6; no reliable D call. Per germline, CDR1 SEHNR and CDR2 FQNEAQ (reference sequence). The CDR3 covers 13 residues. Trimming left V 3 bases short and J 4 bases short, with 4 bases between.

The chain has TRBV27 and TRBJ2-7, with D perhaps being TRBD1 or TRBD2 (6 bases each). The V and J ends lost 6 bases and 5 bases respectively, with 23 bases between them. This CDR3 is 16 amino acids long. From germline, CDR1 is MNHEY and CDR2 SMNVEV (reference sequence). As DNA, the CDR3 is TGTGCCAGCAGCCGCGAGGGGCAGGGGAGGTTTCACGAGCAGTACTTC. It yields the protein CASSREGQGRFHEQYF.

V usage is TRBV19 and J usage is TRBJ1-1; TRBD1 is a possible D gene (5 bases). V was cut by 2 bases and J by 4 bases, with 11 bases left in between. CDR3 size: 14 residues. CDR1 LNHDA and CDR2 SQIVND come from the germline V gene (reference sequence). CDR3 region: CASSIHTGGTEAFF. The DNA for the CDR3 is TGTGCCAGTAGTATACACACCGGGGGCACTGAAGCTTTCTTT.

The gene calls are TRBV27 and TRBJ2-3, with D possibly TRBD2 on 6 matching bases. Germline V gives CDR1 MNHEY, CDR2 SMNVEV (reference sequence). Trimming left V 6 bases short and J 0 bases short, with 16 bases between. The CDR3 is made up of 16 amino acids. The CDR3 nucleotides are TGTGCCAGCAGCTTAGGGGACTCCACTAGCACAGATACGCAGTATTTT. Protein product: CASSLGDSTSTDTQYF.